A single sample gave rise to the 24 T cell receptor beta chains below, sequenced in a study of T cells in Graves' hyperthyroidism and ophthalmopathy (dated by TCRdb to about 2019). The library was made by multiplex PCR. The instrument given in TCRdb is Illumina HiSeq 2000. TCR beta CDR3 regions were amplified from RNA transcripts. The first round of RT-PCR for the TCR CDR3 was performed with the HTBI primer set and the Qiagen OneStep RT-PCR kit. TCRdb itself trimmed the public reads at Q25 with fastp, ran MiXCR and retained productive beta chains. Each record represents a unique CDR3 protein, reported with the most common genes and DNA among its rows. The sample data list about 720,000 distinct CDR3 sequences, and roughly 20% of these were observed just once. The ten largest clones capture 16% of the sample. Sequencing used blood. All receptors derive from a woman aged 50 to 60 with Graves' hyperthyroidism that later progressed to Graves' ophthalmopathy.

This clonotype was seen ten or more times. The V call is TRBV20-1, the J call TRBJ1-5; 7 bases fit TRBD1. V shed 5 bases, J shed 2 bases, and the junction held 9 bases outside the gene matches. There are 15 residues in the CDR3. Germline V gene sequence: CDR1 DFQATT, CDR2 SNEGSKA (reference sequence). The CDR3 spells CSAAQGGGGNQPQHF. CDR3 coding DNA: TGCAGTGCTGCCCAGGGGGGCGGGGGCAATCAGCCCCAGCATTTT.

This clonotype was found a few times. This sequence joins TRBV5-6 and TRBJ2-7, with D possibly being TRBD1 (6 bases). There are 12 residues in the CDR3. Trimming cost V 6 bases and J 6 bases, with 13 bases left between them. The germline gives CDR1 SGHDT, CDR2 YYEEEE. This CDR3 reads CASTRQGTEQYF. CDR3 in DNA: TGTGCCAGCACCCGTCAGGGGACCGAGCAGTACTTC.

This chain joins TRBV5-5 and TRBJ2-1; no definite D call. The CDR3 covers 12 residues. Germline CDR1 and CDR2: SGHKS and YYEKEE (reference sequence). Trimming cost V 2 bases and J 10 bases, with 10 bases left between them. CDR3 nucleotide sequence: TGTGCCAGCAGCTTTTTGAGGTCGGAGCAGTTCTTC. The encoded protein is CASSFLRSEQFF.

The genes are TRBV13 and TRBJ1-3; D remains unclear. This CDR3 is built from 14 residues. Trimming stripped 3 bases from V and 6 bases from J, with 12 bases between. CDR1 PRHDT and CDR2 FYEKMQ come from the germline V gene (reference sequence). The CDR3 DNA is TGTGCCAGCAGCTTTAACCTCCTCGAAAACACCATATATTTT. Translated, it gives CASSFNLLENTIYF.

The gene calls are TRBV10-3 and TRBJ2-2; D gene uncertain. CDR3 length equals 15 residues. Trimming took off 4 bases at V and 1 base at J, with 10 bases between the two ends. Germline CDR1 is ENHRY and CDR2 is SYGVKD. CDR3 residues: CAISAARKNTGELFF. The CDR3 DNA sequence: TGTGCCATCAGTGCGGCCAGGAAGAACACCGGGGAGCTGTTTTTT.

This rearrangement joins TRBV6-2 or TRBV6-3 to TRBJ2-3; no reliable D call. The V and J ends lost 4 bases and 6 bases respectively, with 8 bases between them. The CDR3 length is 12 residues. Germline CDR1 reads MNHEY; CDR2 reads SVGEGT. This chain's CDR3 is CASSFPGDTQYF. Written as DNA, the CDR3 is TGTGCCAGCAGTTTCCCCGGGGATACGCAGTATTTT.

The V and J genes are TRBV12-3 or TRBV12-4 and TRBJ1-2; D call uncertain. The V and J ends lost 0 bases and 2 bases respectively, with 10 bases between them. This CDR3 is built from 15 residues. CDR3 nucleotide sequence: TGTGCCAGCAGTTTAGCCCCCGTTACAAACTATGGCTACACCTTC. Protein product: CASSLAPVTNYGYTF.

This clonotype occurred a few times. V and J are TRBV7-9 and TRBJ1-1; no definite D call. The CDR3 loop spans 16 amino acids. Per the germline V gene, CDR1 is SEHNR and CDR2 is FQNEAQ (reference sequence). V lost 0 bases, J lost 1 base, and 12 bases lay in between. Written as DNA, the CDR3 is TGTGCCAGCAGCTTAGCGCGGGGTCGAAGGAACACTGAAGCTTTCTTT. This gives the protein CASSLARGRRNTEAFF.

The chain joins TRBV6-2 or TRBV6-3 to TRBJ1-6; the match to TRBD1 covers 8 bases. CDR3 size: 17 residues. The germline gives CDR1 MNHEY, CDR2 SVGEGT. V shed 4 bases, J shed 10 bases, and the junction held 15 bases outside the gene matches. This CDR3 is CASSCSFWTGSSSPLHF. The CDR3, as DNA: TGTGCCAGCAGTTGCTCATTCTGGACAGGGTCTTCCTCACCCCTCCACTTT.

This clonotype was counted many times. The chain couples TRBV6-1 to TRBJ1-1, with a possible D match to TRBD1 (5 bases). Germline CDR1 is MNHNS and CDR2 is SASEGT. The CDR3 totals 11 residues. The V end lost 8 bases, the J end lost 5 bases, and 9 bases lay between the germline ends. CDR3 sequence reads: CASGRGTEAFF. DNA of the CDR3: TGTGCCAGCGGCCGGGGGACTGAAGCTTTCTTT.

Notes on this clonotype: One end of the junction does not line up with germline, which may come from a read error. V is TRBV9 and J is TRBJ2-1, with D tentatively TRBD2 (6 bases). The CDR3 spans 14 residues. Per germline, CDR1 SGDLS and CDR2 YYNGEE. The CDR3, as DNA: TGTGCCAGCACCTGGGGGGTGTCGGTCAATGAGCAGCTCTTC. This codes for CASTWGVSVNEQLF.

The chain couples TRBV7-2 to TRBJ1-4; maybe TRBD1 (5 bases). Germline V lookup: CDR1 SGHTA, CDR2 FQGNSA. Deletions cut 5 bases from V and 4 bases from J, with 11 bases between. The CDR3 runs 14 residues. CDR3 in amino acids: CASSAGRINEKLFF. Here the CDR3 DNA reads TGTGCCAGCAGCGCGGGGCGGATTAATGAAAAACTGTTTTTT.

Here the CDR3 DNA reads TGTGCCAGCAGCTCCTCCCGGTGGGGGGATGAGATGAGTGGCTACACCTTC. Translating gives CASSSSRWGDEMSGYTF. V and J are TRBV7-3 and TRBJ1-2; D may be TRBD1 (5 bases). The CDR3 covers 17 residues. V shed 4 bases and J shed 7 bases, with 25 bases lying between them. CDR1 and CDR2 from the germline V gene are SGHTA and FQGTGA.

The chain uses TRBV9 and TRBJ1-2; tentative D call: TRBD1 (6 bases). CDR1 and CDR2 (germline): SGDLS, YYNGEE. The V end was cut by 0 bases, the J end by 6 bases, with 15 bases between. CDR3 length: 15 residues. The CDR3 sequence is CASSVGVGGWDGYTF. The DNA for the CDR3 is TGTGCCAGCAGCGTAGGGGTTGGGGGCTGGGATGGCTACACCTTC.

This chain links TRBV20-1 with TRBJ1-3; maybe TRBD1 (5 bases). V was trimmed by 6 bases and J by 0 bases, leaving 18 bases between them. CDR1 and CDR2 (germline): DFQATT, SNEGSKA (reference sequence). The CDR3 loop spans 16 amino acids. The CDR3 DNA follows: TGCAGTGCCCAACAAGGGACCGGGAACTCTGGAAACACCATATATTTT. Translated: CSAQQGTGNSGNTIYF.

This clonotype occurred a few times. This chain links TRBV12-3 or TRBV12-4 with TRBJ2-7, with no clear D. The length of the CDR3 is 14 residues. Deletions cut 3 bases from V and 2 bases from J, with 11 bases between. The CDR3 bases are TGTGCCAGCAGTTTGGCCGAAGTGGCCTACGAGCAGTACTTC. Protein sequence: CASSLAEVAYEQYF.

There are many counts of this clonotype. The rearrangement links TRBV30 to TRBJ1-2; no reliable D call. Trimming left V 2 bases short and J 4 bases short, with 11 bases between. Looked up from germline, CDR1 is GTSNPN and CDR2 is SVGIG (reference sequence). The CDR3 is 13 residues long. CDR3 region: CAWSPAVAYGYTF. CDR3 sequence (DNA): TGTGCCTGGAGTCCGGCAGTGGCCTATGGCTACACCTTC.

This clonotype showed up just a few times. The genes are TRBV4-1 and TRBJ2-3, with a weak D call TRBD2 (5 bases). Trimming left V 3 bases short and J 4 bases short, with 14 bases between. CDR3 length equals 15 residues. Germline assignment: CDR1 MGHRA and CDR2 YSYEKL. The CDR3 bases are TGCGCCAGCAGCCACCTAGGACTCGCGCCAGATACGCAGTATTTT. Protein sequence: CASSHLGLAPDTQYF.

This clonotype was recorded a few times. The rearrangement uses TRBV3-1 and TRBJ1-4, with D uncertain. Germline lookup yields CDR1 LGHDT and CDR2 YNNKEL (reference sequence). V dropped 4 bases and J dropped 0 bases, with 15 bases sitting between them. The CDR3 has 17 amino acids. The CDR3 DNA follows: TGTGCCAGCAGCCCCTTGGCGGCGGGCGCAACTAATGAAAAACTGTTTTTT. This codes for CASSPLAAGATNEKLFF. The full variable domain, with the rest looked up from reference TRBV3-1 and TRBJ1-4, is DTAVSQTPKYLVTQMGNDKSIKCEQNLGHDTMYWYKQDSKKFLKIMFSYNNKELIINETVPNRFSPKSPDKAHLNLHINSLELGDSAVYFCASSPLAAGATNEKLFFGSGTQLSVL.

This sequence joins TRBV11-3 and TRBJ2-2; D is unresolved. Germline V gene sequence: CDR1 SGHNT, CDR2 YENEEA. Trimming shortened V by 3 bases and J by 3 bases, and 14 bases separated the two germline ends. CDR3 length: 16 residues. Written as DNA, the CDR3 is TGTGCCAGCAGCTTCAGGACGAGGTCGGACACCGGGGAGCTGTTTTTT. This gives the protein CASSFRTRSDTGELFF.

This clonotype was recorded many times. This chain connects TRBV3-1 to TRBJ2-4; 14 bases are a match to TRBD2. The ends lost 4 bases at V and 1 base at J; junction bases unmatched: 3. The germline V gene encodes CDR1 LGHDT and CDR2 YNNKEL (reference sequence). CDR3 length equals 17 residues. CDR3 sequence (DNA): TGTGCCAGCAGCCGGACTAGCGGGGGGCCGGCCAAAAACATTCAGTACTTC. Translating it yields CASSRTSGGPAKNIQYF.

This clonotype has only a few counts. The chain employs TRBV4-1 and TRBJ2-7; no firm D call. Germline lookup yields CDR1 MGHRA and CDR2 YSYEKL. V was clipped by 0 bases and J by 3 bases, with 15 bases between them. The CDR3 length is 16 residues. The CDR3 loop is CASSQDRAESNYEQYF. CDR3 in DNA: TGCGCCAGCAGCCAAGATCGGGCAGAAAGTAACTACGAGCAGTACTTC.

This clonotype was counted ten times or more. The chain links TRBV12-3 or TRBV12-4 to TRBJ2-2; D not certain. V lost 2 bases and J 3 bases, leaving 4 bases between the germline ends. The CDR3 is made up of 13 amino acids. The CDR3 loop reads CASSLHDTGELFF. The CDR3 DNA sequence: TGTGCCAGCAGTTTACACGACACCGGGGAGCTGTTTTTT.

This clonotype was seen at least ten times. The V and J genes are TRBV9 and TRBJ1-1, with a tentative D call TRBD1 (6 bases). There are 15 residues in the CDR3. CDR1 SGDLS and CDR2 YYNGEE come from the germline V gene. V shed 3 bases and J shed 3 bases, with 15 bases lying between them. The CDR3 is CASSEFTGLDTEAFF. The CDR3 nucleotides are TGTGCCAGCAGCGAGTTTACAGGGCTGGACACTGAAGCTTTCTTT.